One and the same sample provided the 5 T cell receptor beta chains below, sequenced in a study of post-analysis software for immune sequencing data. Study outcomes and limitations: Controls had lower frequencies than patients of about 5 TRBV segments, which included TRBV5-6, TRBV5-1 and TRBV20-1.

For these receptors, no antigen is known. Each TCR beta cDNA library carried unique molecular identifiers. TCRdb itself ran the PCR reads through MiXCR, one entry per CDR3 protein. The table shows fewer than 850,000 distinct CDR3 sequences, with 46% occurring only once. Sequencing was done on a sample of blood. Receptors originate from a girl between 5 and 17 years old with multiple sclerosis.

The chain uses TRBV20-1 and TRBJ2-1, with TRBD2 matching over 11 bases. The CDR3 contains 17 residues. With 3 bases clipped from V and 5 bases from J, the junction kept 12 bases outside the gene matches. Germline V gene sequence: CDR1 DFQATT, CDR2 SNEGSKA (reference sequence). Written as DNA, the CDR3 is TGCAGTGCTAGTCCCCTTCTACTAGCGGGAGTTCACAATGAGCAGTTCTTC. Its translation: CSASPLLLAGVHNEQFF.

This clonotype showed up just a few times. CDR3 loop: CASSSTGVQPQHF. In DNA, the CDR3 is TGTGCCAGCAGCTCAACAGGGGTTCAGCCCCAGCATTTT. The chain combines TRBV6-2 or TRBV6-3 with TRBJ1-5; 7 bases align to TRBD1. The V segment lost 6 bases and the J segment 6 bases; nucleotides outside the gene matches: 5. The CDR3 totals 13 residues. Germline V gene data show CDR1 as MNHEY and CDR2 as SVGEGT.

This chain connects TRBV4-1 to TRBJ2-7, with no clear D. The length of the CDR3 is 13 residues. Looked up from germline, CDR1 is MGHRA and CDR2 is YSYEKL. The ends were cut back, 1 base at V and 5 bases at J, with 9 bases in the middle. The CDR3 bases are TGCGCCAGCAGCCAAGTGGGTAGTGACGAGCAGTACTTC. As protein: CASSQVGSDEQYF.

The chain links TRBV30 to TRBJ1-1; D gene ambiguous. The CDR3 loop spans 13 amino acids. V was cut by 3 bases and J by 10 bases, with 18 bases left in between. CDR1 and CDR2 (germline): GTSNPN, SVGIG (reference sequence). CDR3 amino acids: CAWSPRGLRGAFF. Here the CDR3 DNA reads TGTGCCTGGAGCCCCCGTGGTCTGCGGGGAGCTTTCTTT.

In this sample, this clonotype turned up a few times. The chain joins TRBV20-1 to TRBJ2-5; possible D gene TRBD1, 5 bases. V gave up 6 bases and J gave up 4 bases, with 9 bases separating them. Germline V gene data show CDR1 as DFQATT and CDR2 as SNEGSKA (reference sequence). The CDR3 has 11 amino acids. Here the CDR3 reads CSAARGETQYF. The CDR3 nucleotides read TGCAGTGCCGCAAGGGGAGAGACCCAGTACTTC.